This T cell receptor (beta chain) is drawn from a study of T cells in Graves' hyperthyroidism and ophthalmopathy. Amplification targeted TCR beta CDR3 regions from RNA transcripts. HTBI primers were employed in a first-round RT-PCR of the TCR CDR3. TCRdb passed the multiplex PCR reads through MiXCR, listing each CDR3 protein once. The sample has about 640,000 distinct CDR3 sequences; more than 14% are singletons. This clonotype was counted once. The germline gene is not matched at one end of the junction; a read error may be the cause. Germline V CDR1 and CDR2: SGDLS, YYNGEE. CDR3 length: 13 amino acids.

The chain employs TRBV9 and TRBJ2-5; D possibly uses TRBD1 or TRBD2 (5 bases each). The sequence came from a woman aged 45-60 years with Graves' ophthalmopathy. Source material: blood. The DNA of the CDR3 is TGTGCCAGTAGCGAGGGGCTACAAGAGACCCAGTACTTC. Its translation is CASSEGLQETQYF.